The 31 T cell receptor beta chains given below trace back to one sample, sequenced in a study of siplizumab effects on memory and regulatory T cells. Sequenced by immunoSEQ multiplex PCR; TCRdb stores in-frame clones only, minus some. Of fewer than 120,000 clones in the sample, roughly 89% were seen once. The sequenced sample was CD4+ T cells sorted from blood. Source of these receptors: a human donor in good health.

V gene TRBV6-5 combines with J gene TRBJ1-6; D may be TRBD1 (5 bases). V was pared by 5 bases and J by 6 bases, with 11 bases between. This CDR3 is built from 14 residues. CDR1 and CDR2 from the germline V gene are MNHEY and SVGAGI. The CDR3 bases are TGTGCCAGCAGTGGGGCCGGGGCTAATTCACCCCTCCACTTT. Its translation is CASSGAGANSPLHF.

This chain uses TRBV20-1 with TRBJ2-5; TRBD2 might be the D (7 bases). CDR1 DFQATT and CDR2 SNEGSKA come from the germline V gene (reference sequence). V was pared by 2 bases and J by 11 bases, with 12 bases between. This CDR3 region has 11 residues. CDR3 sequence reads: CSARLAGAQYF. The CDR3 DNA reads as TGCAGTGCTAGACTGGCGGGGGCTCAGTACTTC.

The DNA for the CDR3 is TGTGCCAGCAGCTTCCTCGGGACAGGGGAGTACGAGCAGTACTTC. Translating it yields CASSFLGTGEYEQYF. J is TRBJ2-7 and V is TRBV11-1; 10 bases agree with TRBD1. The CDR3 consists of 15 residues. The germline V gene has CDR1 SGHAT and CDR2 FQDESV (reference sequence). J lost 4 bases, V lost 3 bases, and 6 bases had no gene match. The whole variable domain, remainder taken from reference TRBV11-1 and TRBJ2-7, is EAEVAQSPRYKITEKSQAVAFWCDPISGHATLYWYRQILGQGPELLVQFQDESVVDDSQLPKDRFSAERLKGVDSTLKIQPAELGDSAMYLCASSFLGTGEYEQYFGPGTRLTVT.

V gene TRBV18 combines with J gene TRBJ2-7; 7 bases align to TRBD1. The CDR3 consists of 14 residues. V was pared by 3 bases and J by 3 bases, with 5 bases of the junction left unmatched. Germline CDR1 KGHSH, CDR2 LQKENI. CDR3: CASSPRSGGYEQYF. The CDR3, as DNA: TGTGCCAGCTCACCCCGGTCAGGGGGCTACGAGCAGTACTTC.

The chain employs TRBV19 and TRBJ1-1, with TRBD1 identical over 7 bases. CDR3 size: 13 residues. Looked up from germline, CDR1 is LNHDA and CDR2 is SQIVND (reference sequence). J was trimmed by 9 bases and V by 3 bases; bases with no gene match: 7. The CDR3 region is CASSIQGQIQAFF. The CDR3 DNA reads TGTGCCAGTAGTATCCAGGGACAGATCCAAGCTTTCTTT.

This clone was detected only once. The chain couples TRBV6-6 to TRBJ2-7, with D tentatively TRBD2 (5 bases). The CDR3 length is 15 residues. The germline V gene encodes CDR1 MNHNY and CDR2 SVGAGI (reference sequence). V was shortened by 2 bases and J by 0 bases, with 11 bases between the two germline ends. The CDR3 DNA reads TGTGCCAGCAGTTACACCTTAGCGCGCTCCTACGAGCAGTACTTC. Translating it yields CASSYTLARSYEQYF.

This sequence joins TRBV5-1 and TRBJ2-7; 8 bases are a match to TRBD1. The CDR3 runs to 15 residues. Germline values: CDR1 SGHRS, CDR2 YFSETQ. Germline trimming cut 2 bases from V and 0 bases from J; bases unmatched to any gene: 4. The CDR3 reads CASSFGQGSSYEQYF. CDR3 nucleotides: TGCGCCAGCAGCTTTGGACAGGGCAGCTCCTACGAGCAGTACTTC.

J is TRBJ2-2 and V is TRBV13; a possible D gene is TRBD2 (7 bases). The germline CDR1 and CDR2 sequences are PRHDT and FYEKMQ (reference sequence). The CDR3 runs 17 residues. The V and J ends lost 8 bases and 1 base respectively, with 20 bases between them. CDR3 amino acids: CASRSPTGGGNTGELFF. The CDR3, as DNA: TGTGCCAGCCGTTCGCCGACGGGGGGCGGGAACACCGGGGAGCTGTTTTTT.

This chain connects TRBV16 to TRBJ1-1, with D possibly TRBD1 on 5 matching bases. The CDR3 is 16 amino acids. Germline assignment: CDR1 KGHSY and CDR2 FQNENV. The V gene lost 4 bases and the J gene lost 3 bases, with 18 bases spanning the gap. The CDR3 DNA follows: TGTGCCAGCAGCCGAATGTTGGGGGTTGGGGACACTGAAGCTTTCTTT. This gives the protein CASSRMLGVGDTEAFF.

V gene TRBV6-5 combines with J gene TRBJ2-7; D is undetermined. CDR3 length: 15 amino acids. Trimming cost V 0 bases and J 1 base, with 10 bases left between them. Germline CDR1 reads MNHEY; CDR2 reads SVGAGI. This CDR3 reads CASSYSNLGSYEQYF. CDR3 sequence (DNA): TGTGCCAGCAGTTACTCGAATCTGGGGTCCTACGAGCAGTACTTC.

The V and J genes are TRBV10-3 and TRBJ2-1; 11 bases agree with TRBD2. The ends lost 3 bases at V and 6 bases at J; junction bases unmatched: 4. Germline V gene data show CDR1 as ENHRY and CDR2 as SYGVKD. There are 15 residues in the CDR3. CDR3: CAISEAGLAGNEQFF. The DNA for the CDR3 is TGTGCCATCAGTGAAGCCGGACTAGCGGGCAATGAGCAGTTCTTC.

The chain is built from TRBV5-1 and TRBJ1-4, with 7 bases aligning to TRBD1. Looked up from germline, CDR1 is SGHRS and CDR2 is YFSETQ. This CDR3 contains 15 residues. After removal of 5 bases from V and 8 bases from J, the junction contained 12 bases not matched to a gene. DNA of the CDR3: TGCGCCAGCAGTATCACAGGGGAGGCAGGGGAAAAACTGTTTTTT. It encodes CASSITGEAGEKLFF.

The V gene is TRBV10-3, the J gene TRBJ2-1; TRBD1 aligns across 9 bases. V trimming: 9 bases; J trimming: 8 bases; junction bases outside the gene matches: 20. Germline loops: CDR1 ENHRY, CDR2 SYGVKD. The length of the CDR3 is 17 residues. The CDR3 DNA follows: TGTGCCATGTCTAGCCGGAGGGAACAGGGGGCATTAGATGAGCAGTTCTTC. It is translated as CAMSSRREQGALDEQFF.

V gene TRBV30 combines with J gene TRBJ2-7; 11 nucleotides agree with TRBD2. J lost 6 bases, V lost 2 bases, and 9 bases had no gene match. The CDR3 is 15 amino acids. Germline lookup yields CDR1 GTSNPN and CDR2 SVGIG (reference sequence). CDR3 loop: CAWSLTLAGGAEQYF. The CDR3 coding sequence is TGTGCCTGGAGTCTGACCCTAGCGGGAGGTGCCGAGCAGTACTTC. Full variable domain (remainder filled in from reference TRBV30 and TRBJ2-7): SQTIHQWPATLVQPVGSPLSLECTVEGTSNPNLYWYRQAAGRGLQLLFYSVGIGQISSEVPQNLSASRPQDRQFILSSKKLLLSDSGFYLCAWSLTLAGGAEQYFGPGTRLTVT.

The genes are TRBV19 and TRBJ2-3, with D unclear. Trimming took off 5 bases at V and 11 bases at J, with 14 bases between the two ends. The CDR3 length is 12 residues. Germline V lookup: CDR1 LNHDA, CDR2 SQIVND (reference sequence). The DNA for the CDR3 is TGTGCCAGTAGTCCCGACTCACAAGGGCAGTATTTT. This gives the protein CASSPDSQGQYF.

The chain combines TRBV5-1 with TRBJ2-5; 11 bases line up with TRBD2. From germline, CDR1 is SGHRS and CDR2 YFSETQ. Trimming took 2 bases from V and 2 from J; bases not matched to a gene: 2. The CDR3 has 15 amino acids. The CDR3 DNA follows: TGCGCCAGCAGCTTCGGACTAGCGGGTCAAGAGACCCAGTACTTC. Its translation: CASSFGLAGQETQYF. The whole variable domain, filled in from reference TRBV5-1 and TRBJ2-5, reads KAGVTQTPRYLIKTRGQQVTLSCSPISGHRSVSWYQQTPGQGLQFLFEYFSETQRNKGNFPGRFSGRQFSNSRSEMNVSTLELGDSALYLCASSFGLAGQETQYFGPGTRLLVL.

The CDR3 is CASSPRDRGKYEQYF. CDR3 sequence (DNA): TGTGCCAGTAGTCCCCGGGACAGGGGTAAATACGAGCAGTACTTC. The chain links TRBV19 to TRBJ2-7, with 10 bases identical to TRBD1. The germline gives CDR1 LNHDA, CDR2 SQIVND (reference sequence). The CDR3 spans 15 residues. J gave up 4 bases and V 5 bases, and 8 bases lay outside the gene matches.

The chain links TRBV7-6 to TRBJ2-3; 8 bases line up with TRBD2. With 1 base clipped from V and 0 bases from J, the junction kept 3 bases outside the gene matches. This CDR3 has 16 amino acids. Germline assignment: CDR1 SGHVS and CDR2 FNYEAQ. The CDR3 protein is CASSLETGGSTDTQYF. The DNA of the CDR3 is TGTGCCAGCAGCTTAGAGACGGGGGGGAGCACAGATACGCAGTATTTT. Variable domain in full (rest from reference TRBV7-6 and TRBJ2-3): GAGVSQSPRYKVTKRGQDVALRCDPISGHVSLYWYRQALGQGPEFLTYFNYEAQQDKSGLPNDRFSAERPEGSISTLTIQRTEQRDSAMYRCASSLETGGSTDTQYFGPGTRLTVL.

The genes are TRBV27 and TRBJ1-5, with a tentative D call TRBD1 (5 bases). V was cut by 2 bases and J by 7 bases, with 21 bases left in between. In germline, CDR1 is MNHEY, CDR2 SMNVEV (reference sequence). The CDR3 is 17 amino acids. CDR3 DNA: TGTGCCAGCAGTTTAATCCCCTCGGGGCTGGGGGGACAGCCCCAGCATTTT. Translating gives CASSLIPSGLGGQPQHF.

V gene TRBV18 combines with J gene TRBJ1-2; D call uncertain. The length of the CDR3 is 14 residues. Trimming shortened V by 3 bases and J by 8 bases, and 16 bases separated the two germline ends. CDR1 KGHSH and CDR2 LQKENI come from the germline V gene. The CDR3 region is CASSPRAEGWGYTF. As DNA, the CDR3 is TGTGCCAGCTCACCCCGGGCCGAAGGCTGGGGCTACACCTTC.

This chain connects TRBV15 to TRBJ2-1; D is ambiguous. Trimming removed 7 bases at V and 3 bases at J, with 7 bases between. The CDR3 is 12 amino acids. CDR1 and CDR2 (germline): LNHNV, YYDKDF (reference sequence). CDR3 nucleotide sequence: TGTGCCACCAAAAAGGGCTACAATGAGCAGTTCTTC. Its protein is CATKKGYNEQFF.

The gene calls are TRBV29-1 and TRBJ2-5; 9 nucleotides line up with TRBD1. The length of the CDR3 is 12 residues. The germline gives CDR1 SQVTM, CDR2 ANQGSEA. The V and J ends lost 4 bases and 9 bases, in that order; junction bases with no gene match: 6. The CDR3 DNA sequence: TGCAGCGTTGTAGGACAGGGGTTGTCCCAGTACTTC. Its protein is CSVVGQGLSQYF.

The V and J genes are TRBV19 and TRBJ1-4; the D is unclear. The CDR3 length is 13 residues. V was pared by 10 bases and J by 7 bases, with 16 bases between. CDR1 is LNHDA, CDR2 SQIVND, per germline (reference sequence). The CDR3 DNA reads TGTGCCACTAAGTACCGGGAGGGTGAAAAACTGTTTTTT. It yields the protein CATKYREGEKLFF.

The CDR3 region is CASSKQDYEQYF. As DNA, the CDR3 is TGTGCCAGCAGTAAACAGGACTACGAGCAGTACTTC. This chain connects TRBV6-1 to TRBJ2-7; maybe TRBD1 (5 bases). Trimming took 5 bases from V and 3 from J, leaving 8 bases between them. CDR1 MNHNS and CDR2 SASEGT come from the germline V gene. This CDR3 region has 12 residues.

CDR3: CAWSVRQGAREKLFF. CDR3 in DNA: TGTGCCTGGAGCGTCAGACAGGGGGCGCGTGAAAAACTGTTTTTT. The rearrangement links TRBV30 to TRBJ1-4; 10 positions match TRBD1. This CDR3 has 15 amino acids. Germline CDR1 reads GTSNPN; CDR2 reads SVGIG (reference sequence). The V gene end was trimmed by 3 bases and the J gene end by 7 bases; junction bases not matched to a gene: 8.

This rearrangement joins TRBV5-1 to TRBJ2-5, with 7 bases identical to TRBD2. V trimming: 3 bases; J trimming: 5 bases; junction bases outside the gene matches: 13. The CDR3 loop spans 16 amino acids. Germline V gene lookup returns CDR1 SGHRS and CDR2 YFSETQ. The CDR3, as DNA: TGCGCCAGCAGCTCGTCCCTGACTAGCAAATCGGAGACCCAGTACTTC. This sequence encodes CASSSSLTSKSETQYF.

As concerns this clone: Other DNA variants within this sample encode the same CDR3. V is TRBV29-1 and J is TRBJ2-1, with D unresolved. Germline V gene data show CDR1 as SQVTM and CDR2 as ANQGSEA. V lost 6 bases, J lost 9 bases, and 21 bases lay in between. The CDR3 covers 14 residues. CDR3 region: CSVRQEMGYSEQFF. The CDR3 DNA reads TGCAGCGTACGACAAGAAATGGGGTATTCTGAGCAGTTCTTC.

The chain joins TRBV19 to TRBJ1-5; D is undetermined. This CDR3 contains 13 residues. From germline, CDR1 is LNHDA and CDR2 SQIVND (reference sequence). Trimming shortened V by 3 bases and J by 1 base, and 4 bases separated the two germline ends. CDR3: CASSMGSNQPQHF. In DNA, the CDR3 is TGTGCCAGTAGTATGGGGAGCAATCAGCCCCAGCATTTT.

This clone has a single count. The V gene is TRBV9, the J gene TRBJ2-2; 10 bases align to TRBD2. The CDR3 runs 20 residues. With V trimmed by 4 bases and J by 0 bases, 15 bases remained unmatched. The germline V gene encodes CDR1 SGDLS and CDR2 YYNGEE. The chain's CDR3 is CASSLRGLAGELANTGELFF. CDR3 nucleotide sequence: TGTGCCAGCAGCTTAAGGGGGCTAGCGGGAGAACTTGCGAACACCGGGGAGCTGTTTTTT.

The chain employs TRBV5-4 and TRBJ1-1; D uncertain. CDR1 and CDR2 from the germline V gene are SGHNT and YYREEE (reference sequence). CDR3 length: 15 residues. V was clipped by 3 bases and J by 0 bases, with 12 bases between them. CDR3 loop: CASSWLGLMNTEAFF. As DNA, the CDR3 is TGTGCCAGCAGCTGGCTCGGACTAATGAACACTGAAGCTTTCTTT.

V gene TRBV27 combines with J gene TRBJ2-5, with 11 bases identical to TRBD1. The CDR3 is 16 residues long. Germline trimming cut 2 bases from V and 2 bases from J; bases unmatched to any gene: 4. The germline gives CDR1 MNHEY, CDR2 SMNVEV (reference sequence). CDR3 in DNA: TGTGCCAGCAGTTTAAGGACAGGGGGCCGGCAAGAGACCCAGTACTTC. Translation gives CASSLRTGGRQETQYF.